This T cell receptor beta chain was captured by sequencing in a study of cytomegalovirus exposure and HLA in healthy donors. With regard to this clone: The antigen is undetermined.

Study-wide points: Subsequent analysis showed first-cohort TCR clusters tending to co-occur in more than 95 validation repertoires.

Assay: immunoSEQ multiplex PCR; the TCRdb copy retains only in-frame clones and omits some. This sample has 130,000 to 150,000 clones, with about 88% found just once. The CDR3 runs to 17 residues. Germline V gene lookup returns CDR1 LGHNA and CDR2 YNFKEQ. V shed 0 bases and J 2 bases; nucleotides not matched to a gene: 6. This sequence joins TRBV4-2 and TRBJ2-1, with 8 bases aligning to TRBD2. Sequenced sample: PBMCs. The sequence derives from a woman younger than 30 in good health and CMV-seropositive. In DNA form, the CDR3 reads TGTGCCAGCAGCCAAGAAAACCCGGGGGGGGCCTACAATGAGCAGTTCTTC. Its translation: CASSQENPGGAYNEQFF.